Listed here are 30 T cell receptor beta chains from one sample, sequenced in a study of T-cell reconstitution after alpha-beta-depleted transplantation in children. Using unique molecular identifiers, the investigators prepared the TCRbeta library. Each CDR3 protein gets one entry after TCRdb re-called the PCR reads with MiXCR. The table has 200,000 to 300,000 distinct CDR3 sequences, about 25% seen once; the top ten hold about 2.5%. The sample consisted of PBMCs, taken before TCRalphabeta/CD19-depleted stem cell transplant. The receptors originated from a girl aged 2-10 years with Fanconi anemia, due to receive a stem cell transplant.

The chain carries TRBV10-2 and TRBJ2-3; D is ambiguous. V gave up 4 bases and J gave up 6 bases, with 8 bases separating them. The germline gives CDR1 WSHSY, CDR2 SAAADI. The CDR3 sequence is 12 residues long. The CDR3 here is CASSAEDDTQYF. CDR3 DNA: TGCGCCAGCAGTGCTGAAGATGATACGCAGTATTTT.

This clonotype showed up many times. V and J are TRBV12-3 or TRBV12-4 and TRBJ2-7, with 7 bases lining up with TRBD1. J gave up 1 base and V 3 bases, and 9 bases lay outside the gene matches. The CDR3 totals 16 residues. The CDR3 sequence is CASSLATGSFSYEQYF. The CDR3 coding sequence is TGTGCCAGCAGTTTGGCGACAGGGAGTTTTTCCTACGAGCAGTACTTC.

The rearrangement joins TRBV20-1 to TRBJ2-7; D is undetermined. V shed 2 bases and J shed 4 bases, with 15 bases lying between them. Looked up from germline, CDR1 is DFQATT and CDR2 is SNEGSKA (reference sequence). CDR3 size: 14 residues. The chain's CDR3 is CSARLDRAGYEQYF. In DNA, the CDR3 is TGCAGTGCTAGACTGGATAGGGCCGGGTACGAGCAGTACTTC.

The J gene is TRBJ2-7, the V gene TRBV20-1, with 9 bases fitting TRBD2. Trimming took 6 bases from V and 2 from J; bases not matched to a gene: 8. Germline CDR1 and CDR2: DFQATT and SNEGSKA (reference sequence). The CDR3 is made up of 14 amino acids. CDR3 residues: CSAHELAGTYEQYF. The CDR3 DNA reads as TGCAGTGCCCACGAACTAGCGGGCACCTACGAGCAGTACTTC.

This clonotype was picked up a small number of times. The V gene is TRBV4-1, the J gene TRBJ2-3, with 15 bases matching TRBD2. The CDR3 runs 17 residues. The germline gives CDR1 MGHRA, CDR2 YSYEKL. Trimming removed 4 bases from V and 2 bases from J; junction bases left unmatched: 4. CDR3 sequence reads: CASSLRTSGRATDTQYF. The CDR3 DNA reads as TGCGCCAGCAGCCTAAGGACTAGCGGGAGGGCCACAGATACGCAGTATTTT.

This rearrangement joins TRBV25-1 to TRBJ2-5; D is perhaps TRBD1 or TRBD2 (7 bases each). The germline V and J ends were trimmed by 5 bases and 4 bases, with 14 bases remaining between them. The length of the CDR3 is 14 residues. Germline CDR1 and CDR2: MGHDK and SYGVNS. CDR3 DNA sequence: TGTGCCAGCAGTACACGCAGGGGGGGAGAGACCCAGTACTTC. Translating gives CASSTRRGGETQYF. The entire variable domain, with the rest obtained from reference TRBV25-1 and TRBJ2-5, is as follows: EADIYQTPRYLVIGTGKKITLECSQTMGHDKMYWYQQDPGMELHLIHYSYGVNSTEKGDLSSESTVSRIRTEHFPLTLESARPSHTSQYLCASSTRRGGETQYFGPGTRLLVL.

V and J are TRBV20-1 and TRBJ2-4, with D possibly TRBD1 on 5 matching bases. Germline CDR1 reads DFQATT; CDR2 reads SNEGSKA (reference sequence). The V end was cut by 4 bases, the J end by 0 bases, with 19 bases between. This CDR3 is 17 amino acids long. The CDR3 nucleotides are TGCAGTGCTATAAGGGGCCGGCCAGGGCTAGCCAAAAACATTCAGTACTTC. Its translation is CSAIRGRPGLAKNIQYF.

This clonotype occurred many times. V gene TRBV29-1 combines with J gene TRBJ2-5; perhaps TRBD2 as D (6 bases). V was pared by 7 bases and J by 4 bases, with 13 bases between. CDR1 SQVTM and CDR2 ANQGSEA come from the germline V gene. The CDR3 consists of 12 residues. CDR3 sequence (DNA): TGCAGCGCTAATCGGGGGAGAGAGACCCAGTACTTC. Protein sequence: CSANRGRETQYF.

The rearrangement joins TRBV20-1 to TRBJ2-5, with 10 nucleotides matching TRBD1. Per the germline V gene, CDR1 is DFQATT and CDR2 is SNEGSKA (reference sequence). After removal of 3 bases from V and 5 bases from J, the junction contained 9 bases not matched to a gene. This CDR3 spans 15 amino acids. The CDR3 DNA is TGCAGTGCTAGTTTGATTCTGGGACAGGGGGAGACCCAGTACTTC. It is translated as CSASLILGQGETQYF.

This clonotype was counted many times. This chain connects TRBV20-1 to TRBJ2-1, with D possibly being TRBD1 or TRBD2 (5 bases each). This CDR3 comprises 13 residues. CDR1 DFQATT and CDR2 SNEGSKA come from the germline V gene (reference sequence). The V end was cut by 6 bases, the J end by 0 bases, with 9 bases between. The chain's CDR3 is CSAPRGSYNEQFF. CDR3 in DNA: TGCAGTGCCCCGAGGGGCTCCTACAATGAGCAGTTCTTC.

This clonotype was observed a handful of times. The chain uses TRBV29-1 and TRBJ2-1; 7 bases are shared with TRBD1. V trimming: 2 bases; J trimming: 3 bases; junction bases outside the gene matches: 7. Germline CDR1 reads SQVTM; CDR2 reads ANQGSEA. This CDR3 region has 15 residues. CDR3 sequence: CSVEWRGGSYNEQFF. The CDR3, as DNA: TGCAGCGTTGAATGGAGAGGGGGCAGCTACAATGAGCAGTTCTTC.

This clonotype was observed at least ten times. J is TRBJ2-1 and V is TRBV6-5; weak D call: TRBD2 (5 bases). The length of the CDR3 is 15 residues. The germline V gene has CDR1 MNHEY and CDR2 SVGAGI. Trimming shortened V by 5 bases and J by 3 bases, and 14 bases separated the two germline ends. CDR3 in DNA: TGTGCCAGCAGTAGTTTTTACGGGGACTACAATGAGCAGTTCTTC. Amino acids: CASSSFYGDYNEQFF.

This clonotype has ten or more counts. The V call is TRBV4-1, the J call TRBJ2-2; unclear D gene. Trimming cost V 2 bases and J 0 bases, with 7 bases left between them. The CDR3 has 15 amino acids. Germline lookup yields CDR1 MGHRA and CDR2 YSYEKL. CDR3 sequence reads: CASSQRAANTGELFF. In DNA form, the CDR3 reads TGCGCCAGCAGCCAAAGGGCCGCGAACACCGGGGAGCTGTTTTTT.

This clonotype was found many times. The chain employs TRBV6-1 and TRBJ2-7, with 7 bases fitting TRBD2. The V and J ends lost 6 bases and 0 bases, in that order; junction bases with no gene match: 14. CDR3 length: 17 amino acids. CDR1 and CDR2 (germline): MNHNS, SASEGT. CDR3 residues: CASRVSGTSGYSYEQYF. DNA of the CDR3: TGTGCCAGCAGGGTAAGCGGGACTTCGGGCTACTCCTACGAGCAGTACTTC.

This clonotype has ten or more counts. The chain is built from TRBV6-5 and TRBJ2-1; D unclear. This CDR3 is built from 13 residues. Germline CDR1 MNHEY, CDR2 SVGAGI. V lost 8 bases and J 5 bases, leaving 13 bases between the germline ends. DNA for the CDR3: TGTGCCAGCCGGGCCCTCCTCGACAATGAGCAGTTCTTC. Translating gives CASRALLDNEQFF.

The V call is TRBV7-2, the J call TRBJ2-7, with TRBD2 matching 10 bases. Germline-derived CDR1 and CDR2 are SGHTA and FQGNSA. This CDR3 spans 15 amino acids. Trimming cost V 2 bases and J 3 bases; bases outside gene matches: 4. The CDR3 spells CASSLRSGGIYEQYF. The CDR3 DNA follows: TGTGCCAGCAGCTTACGTAGCGGGGGGATCTACGAGCAGTACTTC.

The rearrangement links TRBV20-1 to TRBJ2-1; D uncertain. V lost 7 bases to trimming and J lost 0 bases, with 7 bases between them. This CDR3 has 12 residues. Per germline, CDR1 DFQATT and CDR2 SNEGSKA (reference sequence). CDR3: CSGRSSYNEQFF. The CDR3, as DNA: TGCAGTGGTCGGAGCTCCTACAATGAGCAGTTCTTC.

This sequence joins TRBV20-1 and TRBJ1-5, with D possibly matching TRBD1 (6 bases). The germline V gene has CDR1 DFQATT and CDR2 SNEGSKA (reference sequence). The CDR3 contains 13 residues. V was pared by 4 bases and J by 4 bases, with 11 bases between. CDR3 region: CSATGDWNQPQHF. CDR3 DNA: TGCAGTGCTACAGGGGATTGGAATCAGCCCCAGCATTTT.

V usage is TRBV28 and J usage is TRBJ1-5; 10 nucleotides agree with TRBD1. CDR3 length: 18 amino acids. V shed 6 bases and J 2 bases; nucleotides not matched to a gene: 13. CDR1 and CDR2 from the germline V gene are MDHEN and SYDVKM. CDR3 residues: CASSISRDRGRGNQPQHF. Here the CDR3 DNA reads TGTGCCAGCAGCATATCCCGGGACAGGGGACGGGGCAATCAGCCCCAGCATTTT.

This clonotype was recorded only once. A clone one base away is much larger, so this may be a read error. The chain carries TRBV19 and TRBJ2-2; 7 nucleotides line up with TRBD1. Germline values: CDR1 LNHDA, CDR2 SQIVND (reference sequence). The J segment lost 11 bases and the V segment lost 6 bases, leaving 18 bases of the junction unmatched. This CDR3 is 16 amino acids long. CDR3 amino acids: CASSRQGPWGRGELFF. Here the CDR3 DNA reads TGTGCCAGTAGCCGACAGGGTCCATGGGGCCGCGGCGAGCTGTTTTTT.

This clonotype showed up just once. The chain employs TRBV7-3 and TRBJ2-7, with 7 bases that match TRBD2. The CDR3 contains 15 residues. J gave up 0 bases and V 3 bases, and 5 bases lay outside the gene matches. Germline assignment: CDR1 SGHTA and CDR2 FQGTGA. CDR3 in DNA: TGTGCCAGCAGCTTTCGGCGGGAGAGCTCCTACGAGCAGTACTTC. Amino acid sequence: CASSFRRESSYEQYF.

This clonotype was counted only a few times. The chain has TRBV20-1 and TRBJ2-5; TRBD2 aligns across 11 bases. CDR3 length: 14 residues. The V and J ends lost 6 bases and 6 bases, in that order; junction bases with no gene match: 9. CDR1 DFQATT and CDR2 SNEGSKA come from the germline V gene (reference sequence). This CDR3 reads CSASIAGGHQTQYF. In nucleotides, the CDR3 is TGCAGTGCCTCCATAGCGGGGGGGCATCAGACCCAGTACTTC.

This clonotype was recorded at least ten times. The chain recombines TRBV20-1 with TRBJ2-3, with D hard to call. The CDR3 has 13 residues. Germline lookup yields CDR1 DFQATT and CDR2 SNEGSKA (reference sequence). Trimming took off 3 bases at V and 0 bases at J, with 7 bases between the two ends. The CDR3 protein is CSASWISTDTQYF. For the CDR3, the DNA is TGCAGTGCTAGTTGGATTAGCACAGATACGCAGTATTTT.

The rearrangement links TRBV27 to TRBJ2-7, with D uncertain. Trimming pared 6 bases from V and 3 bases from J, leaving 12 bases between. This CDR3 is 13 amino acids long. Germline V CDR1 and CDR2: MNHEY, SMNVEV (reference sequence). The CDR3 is CASSNNPFYEQYF. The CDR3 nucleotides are TGTGCCAGCAGCAACAACCCCTTCTACGAGCAGTACTTC.

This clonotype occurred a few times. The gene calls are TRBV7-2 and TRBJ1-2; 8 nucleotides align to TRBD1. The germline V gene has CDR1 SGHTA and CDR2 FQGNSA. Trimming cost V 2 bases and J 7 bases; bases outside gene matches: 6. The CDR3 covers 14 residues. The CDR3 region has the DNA TGTGCCAGCAGCTTAACTCCAGGGGGCGGTGGCTACACCTTC. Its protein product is CASSLTPGGGGYTF.

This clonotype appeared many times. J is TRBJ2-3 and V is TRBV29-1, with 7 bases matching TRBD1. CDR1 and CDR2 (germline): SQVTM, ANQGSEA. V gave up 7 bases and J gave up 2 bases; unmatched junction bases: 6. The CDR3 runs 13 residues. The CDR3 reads CSGGQTFTDTQYF. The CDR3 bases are TGCAGCGGGGGACAGACCTTCACAGATACGCAGTATTTT.

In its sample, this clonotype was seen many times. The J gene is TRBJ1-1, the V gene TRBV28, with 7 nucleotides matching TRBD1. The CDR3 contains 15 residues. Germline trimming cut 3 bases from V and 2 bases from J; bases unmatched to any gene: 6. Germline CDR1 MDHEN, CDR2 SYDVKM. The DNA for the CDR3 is TGTGCCAGCAGTTTGACAGGGCGAGGCAACACTGAAGCTTTCTTT. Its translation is CASSLTGRGNTEAFF.

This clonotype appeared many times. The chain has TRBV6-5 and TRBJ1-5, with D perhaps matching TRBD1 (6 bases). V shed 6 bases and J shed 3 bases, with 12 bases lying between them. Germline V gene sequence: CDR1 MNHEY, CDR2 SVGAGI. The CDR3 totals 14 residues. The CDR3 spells CASRGAGHNQPQHF. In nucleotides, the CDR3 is TGTGCCAGCAGGGGGGCAGGGCACAATCAGCCCCAGCATTTT.

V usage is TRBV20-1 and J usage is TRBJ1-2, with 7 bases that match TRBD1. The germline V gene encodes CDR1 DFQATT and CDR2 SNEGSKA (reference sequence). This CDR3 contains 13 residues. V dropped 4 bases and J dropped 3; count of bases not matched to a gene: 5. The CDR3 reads CSANEDRDYGYTF. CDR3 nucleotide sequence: TGCAGTGCTAACGAAGACAGGGACTATGGCTACACCTTC.

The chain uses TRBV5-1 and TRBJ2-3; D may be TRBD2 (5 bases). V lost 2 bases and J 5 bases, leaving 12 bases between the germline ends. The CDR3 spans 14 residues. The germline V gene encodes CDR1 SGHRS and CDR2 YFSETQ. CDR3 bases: TGCGCCAGCAGCTTCTCGGTAGCGCTAGATACGCAGTATTTT. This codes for CASSFSVALDTQYF.